The 16 T cell receptor beta chains listed next were all sequenced from one sample in a study of blood T cell repertoires in COVID-19. Repertoires were generated with immunoSEQ multiplex PCR, while TCRdb's copy carries only in-frame clones and drops some. Of 210,000 or so clones listed, around 80% were seen once; the top ten hold roughly 12%. Source material: peripheral blood. Receptors were obtained from a woman between 35 and 50 years old with acute or convalescent COVID-19.

The chain recombines TRBV6-4 with TRBJ1-5; D unclear. Looked up from germline, CDR1 is MRHNA and CDR2 is SNTAGT. This CDR3 has 12 residues. Trimming left V 5 bases short and J 3 bases short, with 5 bases between. The CDR3 nucleotides are TGTGCCAGCAGTCCAGTCAATCAGCCCCAGCATTTT. Amino acid sequence: CASSPVNQPQHF.

Here the CDR3 DNA reads TGCGCCAGCAGCTCCCAGACTGAGCAGTACTTC. This encodes CASSSQTEQYF. The chain recombines TRBV5-1 with TRBJ2-7; D gene uncertain. The CDR3 is made up of 11 amino acids. Germline assignment: CDR1 SGHRS and CDR2 YFSETQ. V was pared by 3 bases and J by 7 bases, with 8 bases between.

J is TRBJ2-1 and V is TRBV7-9; TRBD2 agrees at 11 bases. The V and J ends lost 7 bases and 4 bases, in that order; junction bases with no gene match: 9. The CDR3 runs 16 residues. Germline CDR1 and CDR2: SEHNR and FQNEAQ (reference sequence). CDR3 protein: CASISLAGGSYNEQFF. CDR3 in DNA: TGTGCCAGCATAAGCCTAGCGGGAGGCTCTTACAATGAGCAGTTCTTC.

The chain links TRBV27 to TRBJ2-7; 11 bases are shared with TRBD2. Trimming at V came to 6 bases and at J to 2 bases, leaving 9 bases not matched to a gene. The CDR3 spans 16 residues. Looked up from germline, CDR1 is MNHEY and CDR2 is SMNVEV (reference sequence). CDR3 protein: CASRIKLAGDTYEQYF. The CDR3 bases are TGTGCCAGCAGGATAAAACTAGCGGGGGACACCTACGAGCAGTACTTC.

The chain joins TRBV18 to TRBJ2-7, with D possibly matching TRBD2 (6 bases). CDR3 size: 13 residues. Trimming pared 6 bases from V and 3 bases from J, leaving 12 bases between. Germline assignment: CDR1 KGHSH and CDR2 LQKENI. The CDR3 loop is CASSPAGSYEQYF. The CDR3 DNA follows: TGTGCCAGCTCTCCGGCCGGGAGCTACGAGCAGTACTTC.

This chain joins TRBV3-1 (or the pseudogene TRBV3-2) and TRBJ2-3, with TRBD2 identical over 14 bases. Germline V gene data show CDR1 as LGHDT and CDR2 as YNNKEL (reference sequence). Trimming removed 3 bases from V and 3 bases from J; junction bases left unmatched: 17. This CDR3 has 21 residues. The chain's CDR3 is CASSQDTGTSGGYQVTDTQYF. The CDR3 nucleotides read TGTGCCAGCAGCCAGGACACGGGGACTAGCGGGGGATACCAGGTTACAGATACGCAGTATTTT.

A few counts support this clone. The chain has TRBV4-1 and TRBJ2-1; TRBD2 is a possible D gene (5 bases). Germline CDR1 and CDR2: MGHRA and YSYEKL. Trimming pared 3 bases from V and 0 bases from J, leaving 12 bases between. The CDR3 extends over 16 amino acids. Here the CDR3 reads CASSHGGSSSYNEQFF. For the CDR3, the DNA is TGCGCCAGCAGCCACGGCGGGTCGAGCTCCTACAATGAGCAGTTCTTC.

The chain is built from TRBV20-1 and TRBJ1-2; 9 bases are shared with TRBD1. Germline CDR1 and CDR2: DFQATT and SNEGSKA (reference sequence). The CDR3 extends over 16 amino acids. Trimming at V came to 3 bases and at J to 8 bases, leaving 16 bases not matched to a gene. The CDR3 here is CSASLEGTGTSEGYTF. The CDR3 DNA follows: TGCAGTGCTAGTTTAGAGGGGACAGGGACCTCTGAGGGCTACACCTTC.

The rearrangement uses TRBV30 and TRBJ1-5, with D possibly being TRBD1 (6 bases). This CDR3 spans 15 amino acids. CDR1 and CDR2 (germline): GTSNPN, SVGIG (reference sequence). Trimming shortened V by 0 bases and J by 5 bases, and 14 bases separated the two germline ends. The CDR3 bases are TGTGCCTGGAGTGTATTGCAGGGGAGAGATCAGCCCCAGCATTTT. It yields the protein CAWSVLQGRDQPQHF.

CDR3 loop: CASSFSGGEQFF. In nucleotides, the CDR3 is TGTGCCAGCAGCTTTAGCGGCGGTGAGCAGTTCTTC. The chain uses TRBV7-2 and TRBJ2-1, with D perhaps TRBD2 (6 bases). With 3 bases removed from V and 9 bases from J, the gap between germline ends came to 9 bases. This CDR3 has 12 residues. Germline CDR1 SGHTA, CDR2 FQGNSA.

The chain combines TRBV12-5 with TRBJ1-5; D not certain. V gave up 2 bases and J gave up 1 base, with 3 bases separating them. The CDR3 spans 13 residues. Germline CDR1 LGHNT, CDR2 FRNRAP. The CDR3 loop reads CASGLLSNQPQHF. CDR3 DNA sequence: TGTGCTAGTGGTTTGTTAAGCAATCAGCCCCAGCATTTT.

The chain uses TRBV5-1 and TRBJ2-7; D may be TRBD2 (6 bases). The CDR3 has 15 residues. Germline CDR1 SGHRS, CDR2 YFSETQ. V was trimmed by 4 bases and J by 6 bases, leaving 20 bases between them. The CDR3 nucleotides are TGCGCCAGCAGCGGGACGCCGGGACTGCTGCGCGAGCAGTACTTC. This gives the protein CASSGTPGLLREQYF.

V usage is TRBV18 and J usage is TRBJ2-5; 11 nucleotides line up with TRBD1. The germline V gene encodes CDR1 KGHSH and CDR2 LQKENI. V lost 2 bases to trimming and J lost 6 bases; unmatched junction nucleotides: 8. CDR3 length: 16 amino acids. This CDR3 reads CASSPGRDRGGQTQYF. Written as DNA, the CDR3 is TGTGCCAGCTCACCAGGCCGGGACAGGGGGGGACAGACCCAGTACTTC.

This clone came up once. The chain recombines TRBV19 with TRBJ1-5; TRBD1 aligns across 10 bases. V gave up 5 bases and J gave up 6 bases; unmatched junction bases: 10. The length of the CDR3 is 16 residues. Germline lookup yields CDR1 LNHDA and CDR2 SQIVND (reference sequence). The CDR3 spells CASSVSRDRGAQPQHF. The CDR3 region has the DNA TGTGCCAGTAGTGTGTCCCGGGACAGGGGAGCTCAGCCCCAGCATTTT.

The gene calls are TRBV11-2 and TRBJ2-1; D is unresolved. Germline V gene sequence: CDR1 SGHAT, CDR2 FQNNGV. The CDR3 is 15 residues long. V shed 0 bases and J shed 0 bases, with 6 bases lying between them. The CDR3 reads CASSLDPSSYNEQFF. CDR3 nucleotides: TGTGCCAGCAGCTTAGACCCTAGCTCCTACAATGAGCAGTTCTTC.

The gene calls are TRBV2 and TRBJ2-7, with 8 bases aligning to TRBD1. Germline CDR1 SNHLY, CDR2 FYNNEI. The ends lost 4 bases at V and 3 bases at J; junction bases unmatched: 5. The CDR3 has 14 residues. CDR3 sequence: CASSVNRGIYEQYF. CDR3 nucleotides: TGTGCCAGCAGTGTAAACAGGGGGATCTACGAGCAGTACTTC. The whole variable domain, filled in from reference TRBV2 and TRBJ2-7, reads EPEVTQTPSHQVTQMGQEVILRCVPISNHLYFYWYRQILGQKVEFLVSFYNNEISEKSEIFDDQFSVERPDGSNFTLKIRSTKLEDSAMYFCASSVNRGIYEQYFGPGTRLTVT.